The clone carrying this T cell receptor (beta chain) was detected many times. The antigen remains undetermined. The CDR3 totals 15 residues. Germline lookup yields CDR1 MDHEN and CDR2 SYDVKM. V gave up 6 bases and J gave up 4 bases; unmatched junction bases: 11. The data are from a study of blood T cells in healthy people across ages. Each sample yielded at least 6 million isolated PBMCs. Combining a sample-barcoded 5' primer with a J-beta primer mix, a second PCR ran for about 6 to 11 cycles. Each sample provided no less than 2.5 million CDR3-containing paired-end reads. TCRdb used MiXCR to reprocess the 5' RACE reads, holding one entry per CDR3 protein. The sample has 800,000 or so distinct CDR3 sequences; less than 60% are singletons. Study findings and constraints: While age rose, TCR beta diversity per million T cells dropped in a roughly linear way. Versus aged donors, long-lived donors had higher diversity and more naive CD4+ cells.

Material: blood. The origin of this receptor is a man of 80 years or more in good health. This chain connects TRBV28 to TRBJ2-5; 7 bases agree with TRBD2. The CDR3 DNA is TGTGCCAGCAGGTTGGGAGCGGGACGTCCAGAGACCCAGTACTTC. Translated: CASRLGAGRPETQYF.